This TCR beta chain emerged from a study of cytomegalovirus exposure and HLA in healthy donors. A note on this clone: Its antigen remains unidentified.

A multiplex PCR was run with 60 Vbeta primers and 13 Jbeta primers. Generated by immunoSEQ multiplex PCR, the TCRdb table keeps only in-frame clones and is missing some. The sample gives about 93,000 clones, roughly 79% of which show up once; 0.45% to 0.6% is in the top ten. Study-wide results and caveats: Further analysis, carried out later, found HLA-associated TCR beta chains more clonally expanded than equally common other chains.

CDR3 length equals 14 residues. In germline, CDR1 is SGHNT, CDR2 YENEEA. V lost 6 bases, J lost 6 bases, and 17 bases lay in between. Sequenced: PBMCs. The clonotype was recovered from a young man in good health and CMV-seronegative. This chain links TRBV11-3 with TRBJ1-1, with a weak D call TRBD1 (6 bases). The CDR3 loop reads CASSYGQLNPEAFF. The CDR3 DNA reads as TGTGCCAGCAGTTATGGACAGCTAAATCCTGAAGCTTTCTTT.